The T cell receptor (beta chain) under discussion was sequenced for a study of blood T cell repertoires in COVID-19. In the study overall: Samples taken during acute and convalescent COVID-19 were collected in the United States, Italy and Spain. In each case, the material was cDNA or gDNA derived from T cells, B-cell-depleted T cells, or PBMCs.

The CDR3 sequence is 14 residues long. Unmatched junction bases numbered 10, after V lost 6 bases and J lost 7 bases. The germline V gene encodes CDR1 SGHVS and CDR2 FQNEAQ. Per the authors' pipeline: Using reference gene primer amplification, nucleated cell counts were estimated. Sequenced by immunoSEQ multiplex PCR; TCRdb stores in-frame clones only, minus some. From that table come the V and J calls and clone size; the DNA was used to work out D and trimming. The repertoire includes under 150,000 clones, 80% to 90% of them detected once, and approximately 3% sits in the top ten. The chain combines TRBV7-8 with TRBJ2-5; TRBD1 matches 8 bases. This TCR was recovered from an older woman with active COVID-19. The sequenced sample was peripheral blood. DNA for the CDR3: TGTGCCAGCAGGTCGACAGGGGATCGTGGGACCCAGTACTTC. Encoded protein: CASRSTGDRGTQYF.